What follows are 4 T cell receptor beta chains derived from one specimen sequenced in a study of blood T cell repertoires in COVID-19. Clones were read by immunoSEQ multiplex PCR, and TCRdb kept only the in-frame ones, dropping some. The sample lists around 260,000 clones, around 87% occurring once. Input material: peripheral blood. The receptors come from a woman in her forties who had recovered from COVID-19.

The chain recombines TRBV14 with TRBJ2-5; D may be TRBD1 (6 bases). This CDR3 comprises 15 residues. Germline CDR1 is SGHDN and CDR2 is FVKESK. Trimming pared 4 bases from V and 3 bases from J, leaving 15 bases between. The CDR3 protein is CASSPDRTVKETQYF. CDR3 sequence (DNA): TGTGCCAGCAGCCCCGACCGGACAGTTAAAGAGACCCAGTACTTC.

The rearrangement uses TRBV19 and TRBJ2-2, with D possibly TRBD1 on 6 matching bases. The CDR3 runs to 14 residues. CDR1 and CDR2 (germline): LNHDA, SQIVND (reference sequence). V was shortened by 10 bases and J by 4 bases, with 16 bases between the two germline ends. The CDR3 DNA sequence: TGTGCCACAACAGGGTTTGGGGGCACCGGGGAGCTGTTTTTT. It encodes CATTGFGGTGELFF.

J is TRBJ2-5 and V is TRBV10-3, with a possible D match to TRBD1 (5 bases). Trimming took off 2 bases at V and 5 bases at J, with 12 bases between the two ends. Germline V gene lookup returns CDR1 ENHRY and CDR2 SYGVKD. The CDR3 consists of 14 residues. The CDR3 spells CAISEAQVEETQYF. In nucleotides, the CDR3 is TGTGCCATCAGTGAGGCACAGGTAGAGGAGACCCAGTACTTC.

Worth noting for this clone: The same CDR3 arises from other DNA sequences in this sample as well. This chain joins TRBV3-1 (or the pseudogene TRBV3-2) and TRBJ1-1; D gene ambiguous. The CDR3 is made up of 12 amino acids. CDR1 and CDR2 from the germline V gene are LGHDT and YNNKEL (reference sequence). The V end lost 1 base, the J end lost 2 bases, and 2 bases lay between the germline ends. DNA of the CDR3: TGTGCCAGCAGCCAAGCAAACACTGAAGCTTTCTTT. Protein sequence: CASSQANTEAFF.